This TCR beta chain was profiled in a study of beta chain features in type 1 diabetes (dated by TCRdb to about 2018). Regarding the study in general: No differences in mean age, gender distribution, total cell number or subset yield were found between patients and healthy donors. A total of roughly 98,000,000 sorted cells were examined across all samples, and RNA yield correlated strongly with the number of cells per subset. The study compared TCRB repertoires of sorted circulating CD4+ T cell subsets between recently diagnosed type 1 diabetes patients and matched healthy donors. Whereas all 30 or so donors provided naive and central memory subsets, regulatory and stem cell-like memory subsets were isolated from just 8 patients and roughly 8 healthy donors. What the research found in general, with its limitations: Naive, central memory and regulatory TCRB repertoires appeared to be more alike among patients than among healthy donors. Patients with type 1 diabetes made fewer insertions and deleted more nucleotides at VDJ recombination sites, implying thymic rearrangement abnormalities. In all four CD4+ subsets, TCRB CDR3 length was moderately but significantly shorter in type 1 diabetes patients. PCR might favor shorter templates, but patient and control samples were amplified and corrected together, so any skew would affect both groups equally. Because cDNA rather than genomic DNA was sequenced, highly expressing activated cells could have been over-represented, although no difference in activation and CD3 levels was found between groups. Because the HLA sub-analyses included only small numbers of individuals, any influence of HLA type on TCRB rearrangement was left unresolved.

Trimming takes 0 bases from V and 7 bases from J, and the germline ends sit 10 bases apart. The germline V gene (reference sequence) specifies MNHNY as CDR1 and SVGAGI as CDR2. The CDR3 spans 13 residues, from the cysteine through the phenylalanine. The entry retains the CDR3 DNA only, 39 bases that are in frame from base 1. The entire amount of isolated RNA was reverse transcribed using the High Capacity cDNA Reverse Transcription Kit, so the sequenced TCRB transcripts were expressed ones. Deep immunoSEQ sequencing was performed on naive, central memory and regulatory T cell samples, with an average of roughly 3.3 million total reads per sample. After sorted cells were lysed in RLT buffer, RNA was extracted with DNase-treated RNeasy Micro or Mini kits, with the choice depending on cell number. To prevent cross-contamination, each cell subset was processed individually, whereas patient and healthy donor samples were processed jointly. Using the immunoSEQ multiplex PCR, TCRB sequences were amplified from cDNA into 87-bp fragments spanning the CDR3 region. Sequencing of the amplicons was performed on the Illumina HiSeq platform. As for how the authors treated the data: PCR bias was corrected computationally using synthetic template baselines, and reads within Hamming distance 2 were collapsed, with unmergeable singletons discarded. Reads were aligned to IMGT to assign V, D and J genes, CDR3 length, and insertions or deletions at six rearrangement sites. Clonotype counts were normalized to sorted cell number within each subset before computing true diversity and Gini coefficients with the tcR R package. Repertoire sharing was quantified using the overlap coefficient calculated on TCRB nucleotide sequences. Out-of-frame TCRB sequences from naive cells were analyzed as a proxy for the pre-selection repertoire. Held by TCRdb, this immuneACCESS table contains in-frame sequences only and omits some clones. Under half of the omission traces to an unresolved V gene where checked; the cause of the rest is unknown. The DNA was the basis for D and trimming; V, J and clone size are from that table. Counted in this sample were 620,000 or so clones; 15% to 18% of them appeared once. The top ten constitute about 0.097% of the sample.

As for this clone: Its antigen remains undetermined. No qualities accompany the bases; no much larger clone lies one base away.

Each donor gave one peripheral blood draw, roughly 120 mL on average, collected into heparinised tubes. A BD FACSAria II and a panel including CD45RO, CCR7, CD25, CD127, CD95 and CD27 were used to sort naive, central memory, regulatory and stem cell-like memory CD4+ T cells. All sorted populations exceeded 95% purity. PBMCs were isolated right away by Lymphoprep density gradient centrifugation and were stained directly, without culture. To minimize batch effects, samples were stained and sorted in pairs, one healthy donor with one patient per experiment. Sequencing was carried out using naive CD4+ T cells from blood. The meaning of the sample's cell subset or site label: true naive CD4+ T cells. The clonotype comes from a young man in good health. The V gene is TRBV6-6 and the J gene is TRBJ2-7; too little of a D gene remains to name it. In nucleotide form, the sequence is TGTGCCAGCAGTTACTCCCCATTGGGAGAGCAGTACTTC. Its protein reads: CASSYSPLGEQYF.